This TCR beta chain was captured by sequencing in a study of T cell changes during pregnancy in multiple sclerosis (dated by TCRdb to the late 2010s). In the study overall: In women with multiple sclerosis, the researchers looked at how the T cell repertoire shifted as pregnancy progressed.

About this clone: What antigen it recognizes has not been identified. No much larger clone exists at a distance of one base, and base qualities are not known.

The germline V and J ends show losses of 2 bases and 1 base respectively, and no gene match explains 7 bases of the junction. Taken from cysteine to phenylalanine, the CDR3 has 16 residues. Of the read, only the CDR3 DNA is kept; its 48 bases are in frame from base 1. CDR1 and CDR2 were assigned from the germline V gene (reference sequence) as LNHDA and SQIVND. Libraries were built with the immunoSEQ multiplex PCR assay. Here the immuneACCESS table is served through TCRdb, limited to in-frame sequences with V and J called. Missing clones are a known gap in these copies; in checked studies unresolved V genes cover under half, and the rest lacks a known reason. This sample gives fewer than 70,000 clones in total; roughly 87% of them show up just once. The ten top clones hold roughly 2.5% of the sample.

The receptor chain draws on TRBV19 and TRBJ1-1, and TRBD1 aligns with 7 junction nucleotides. The source was peripheral blood, collected in the first trimester of pregnancy. This TCR came from a female donor with multiple sclerosis, enrolled in a pregnancy study. In nucleotides, the sequence is TGTGCCAGTAGTATAAGACGGACAGGAGGGAACACTGAAGCTTTCTTT. The translation is CASSIRRTGGNTEAFF.